This is a list of T cell receptor beta chains from one sample in a study of shared clonotypes between healthy human individuals. Assay used: immunoSEQ multiplex PCR; TCRdb lists only in-frame clones, some missing. The table lists approximately 2,200,000 clones, approximately 94% of them singletons. The sequenced material came from naive CD8+ T cells from PBMCs. These receptors all come from a man aged 18 to 30 in good health. Some clones in this sample may be carry-over from other donors' samples. CDR3s include the opening cysteine and the closing phenylalanine or tryptophan. Each record gives: J gene, V gene, D gene, clone size, CDR3 protein, CDR3 DNA. D genes are given only for firm matches. Rows give clone size only sometimes, using once, few, many, or a class for an expanded clone.

j_gene: TRBJ1-1; v_gene: TRBV19; d_gene: .; abundance: once; CDR3aa: CASRFAGTEAFF; CDR3nt: TGTGCCAGTCGCTTTGCAGGGACTGAAGCTTTCTTT
j_gene: TRBJ2-5; v_gene: TRBV9; d_gene: .; abundance: .; CDR3aa: CASSTGQSSQETQYF; CDR3nt: TGTGCCAGCAGCACCGGACAGTCCTCCCAAGAGACCCAGTACTTC
j_gene: TRBJ2-1; v_gene: TRBV9; d_gene: .; abundance: .; CDR3aa: CASSVHPGALDEQFF; CDR3nt: TGTGCCAGCAGCGTTCACCCTGGGGCTCTCGATGAGCAGTTCTTC
j_gene: TRBJ1-1; v_gene: TRBV6-1; d_gene: .; abundance: .; CDR3aa: CASSAGRRFTEAFF; CDR3nt: TGTGCCAGCAGTGCCGGGCGAAGGTTCACTGAAGCTTTCTTT
j_gene: TRBJ1-2; v_gene: TRBV27; d_gene: .; abundance: .; CDR3aa: CASSPTPYTGANYGYTF; CDR3nt: TGTGCCAGCAGCCCCACTCCCTACACGGGAGCTAACTATGGCTACACCTTC
j_gene: TRBJ2-2; v_gene: TRBV9; d_gene: .; abundance: .; CDR3aa: CASSVSDSGELFF; CDR3nt: TGTGCCAGCAGCGTATCGGATTCCGGGGAGCTGTTTTTT
j_gene: TRBJ1-4; v_gene: TRBV5-1; d_gene: .; abundance: .; CDR3aa: CASSLAPFRQATNEKLFF; CDR3nt: TGCGCCAGCAGCTTGGCCCCCTTTAGGCAGGCAACTAATGAAAAACTGTTTTTT
j_gene: TRBJ1-2; v_gene: TRBV27; d_gene: .; abundance: .; CDR3aa: CASSSADGTRDIYGYTF; CDR3nt: TGTGCCAGCAGTTCAGCCGATGGCACCCGAGACATCTATGGCTACACCTTC
j_gene: TRBJ2-7; v_gene: TRBV6-6; d_gene: .; abundance: .; CDR3aa: CASSYSRDEQYF; CDR3nt: TGTGCCAGCAGTTACTCTAGGGACGAGCAGTACTTC
j_gene: TRBJ1-1; v_gene: TRBV6-1; d_gene: .; abundance: .; CDR3aa: CASSETQGRVSEAFF; CDR3nt: TGTGCCAGCAGTGAAACCCAGGGGCGCGTCTCTGAAGCTTTCTTT
j_gene: TRBJ1-2; v_gene: TRBV12-5; d_gene: .; abundance: .; CDR3aa: CASGLAGSDGYTF; CDR3nt: TGTGCTAGTGGTTTGGCGGGGAGCGATGGCTACACCTTC
j_gene: TRBJ1-1; v_gene: TRBV25-1; d_gene: .; abundance: .; CDR3aa: CASSEFRGTEAFF; CDR3nt: TGTGCCAGCAGTGAATTCCGGGGGACTGAAGCTTTCTTT
j_gene: TRBJ2-7; v_gene: TRBV10-2; d_gene: .; abundance: .; CDR3aa: CASSESSRGYEQYF; CDR3nt: TGCGCCAGCAGTGAATCGTCTCGGGGCTACGAGCAGTACTTC
j_gene: TRBJ1-5; v_gene: TRBV5-6; d_gene: .; abundance: .; CDR3aa: CASSLAGDRNQPQHF; CDR3nt: TGTGCCAGCAGCCTAGCGGGGGACCGGAATCAGCCCCAGCATTTT
j_gene: TRBJ2-3; v_gene: TRBV4-1; d_gene: TRBD2; abundance: once; CDR3aa: CASSQTGGRAVADTQYF; CDR3nt: TGCGCCAGCAGCCAAACAGGCGGGAGGGCCGTCGCAGATACGCAGTATTTT
j_gene: TRBJ2-1; v_gene: TRBV27; d_gene: .; abundance: .; CDR3aa: CASRIKGVNEQFF; CDR3nt: TGTGCCAGCAGAATAAAAGGGGTGAATGAGCAGTTCTTC
j_gene: TRBJ2-3; v_gene: TRBV10-3; d_gene: .; abundance: .; CDR3aa: CAIMHPRNTDTQYF; CDR3nt: TGTGCCATCATGCATCCCCGGAACACAGATACGCAGTATTTT
j_gene: TRBJ1-4; v_gene: TRBV19; d_gene: .; abundance: .; CDR3aa: CASSTGEDEKLFF; CDR3nt: TGTGCCAGTAGTACTGGGGAGGATGAAAAACTGTTTTTT
j_gene: TRBJ1-2; v_gene: TRBV27; d_gene: .; abundance: once; CDR3aa: CASSFQGRFSLGGYTF; CDR3nt: TGTGCCAGCAGTTTTCAGGGGCGTTTTTCCCTCGGGGGCTACACCTTC
j_gene: TRBJ2-2; v_gene: TRBV10-1; d_gene: .; abundance: .; CDR3aa: CASRGGTANTGELFF; CDR3nt: TGCGCCAGCAGAGGAGGGACAGCGAACACCGGGGAGCTGTTTTTT
j_gene: TRBJ2-7; v_gene: TRBV9; d_gene: .; abundance: .; CDR3aa: CASSVGGESYEQYF; CDR3nt: TGTGCCAGCAGCGTAGGGGGGGAGTCCTACGAGCAGTACTTC
j_gene: TRBJ2-7; v_gene: TRBV4-1; d_gene: .; abundance: .; CDR3aa: CASSLGPYPSYEQYF; CDR3nt: TGCGCCAGCAGCTTAGGGCCCTACCCTTCCTACGAGCAGTACTTC
j_gene: TRBJ2-1; v_gene: TRBV10-2; d_gene: TRBD2; abundance: .; CDR3aa: CASRARRGRDPRVEQFF; CDR3nt: TGCGCCAGCAGAGCTCGGCGCGGGAGGGATCCTCGGGTTGAGCAGTTCTTC
j_gene: TRBJ1-2; v_gene: TRBV9; d_gene: TRBD1; abundance: .; CDR3aa: CASSSRDRDMGGYTF; CDR3nt: TGTGCCAGCAGCTCCCGGGACAGGGACATGGGGGGCTACACCTTC
j_gene: TRBJ1-5; v_gene: TRBV5-6; d_gene: .; abundance: .; CDR3aa: CASSFGGLGQPQHF; CDR3nt: TGTGCCAGCAGCTTCGGGGGATTGGGTCAGCCCCAGCATTTT
j_gene: TRBJ2-7; v_gene: TRBV27; d_gene: .; abundance: .; CDR3aa: CASAIGVYYEQYF; CDR3nt: TGTGCCAGCGCGATTGGAGTGTACTACGAGCAGTACTTC
j_gene: TRBJ1-3; v_gene: TRBV29-1; d_gene: .; abundance: .; CDR3aa: CSVRTALSSGNTIYF; CDR3nt: TGCAGCGTTCGGACGGCTCTTAGCTCTGGAAACACCATATATTTT
j_gene: TRBJ2-7; v_gene: TRBV6-5; d_gene: .; abundance: once; CDR3aa: CASSYYRGSGNEQYF; CDR3nt: TGTGCCAGCAGTTACTATCGTGGGAGTGGGAACGAGCAGTACTTC
j_gene: TRBJ2-1; v_gene: TRBV6-6; d_gene: .; abundance: .; CDR3aa: CASSDGFYNEQFF; CDR3nt: TGTGCCAGCAGTGACGGCTTCTACAATGAGCAGTTCTTC
j_gene: TRBJ2-1; v_gene: TRBV7-9; d_gene: .; abundance: .; CDR3aa: CASSLLLGPYNEQFF; CDR3nt: TGTGCCAGCAGCTTGCTTCTAGGCCCCTACAATGAGCAGTTCTTC
j_gene: TRBJ1-5; v_gene: TRBV7-9; d_gene: TRBD1; abundance: .; CDR3aa: CASSSSGTGGYQPQHF; CDR3nt: TGTGCCAGCAGCTCCTCCGGGACAGGGGGTTATCAGCCCCAGCATTTT
j_gene: TRBJ2-7; v_gene: TRBV11-2; d_gene: .; abundance: .; CDR3aa: CASSSGSYYEQYF; CDR3nt: TGTGCCAGCAGCTCGGGATCCTACTACGAGCAGTACTTC
j_gene: TRBJ1-4; v_gene: TRBV28; d_gene: .; abundance: .; CDR3aa: CASNAPGEKLFF; CDR3nt: TGTGCCAGCAATGCCCCGGGTGAAAAACTGTTTTTT
j_gene: TRBJ1-1; v_gene: TRBV27; d_gene: TRBD1; abundance: few; CDR3aa: CASRGTGSFAEAFF; CDR3nt: TGTGCCAGCAGAGGGACAGGATCCTTCGCTGAAGCTTTCTTT
j_gene: TRBJ2-7; v_gene: TRBV13; d_gene: TRBD1; abundance: .; CDR3aa: CASSWTGGGEQYF; CDR3nt: TGTGCCAGCAGCTGGACAGGGGGCGGCGAGCAGTACTTC
j_gene: TRBJ2-7; v_gene: TRBV7-2; d_gene: TRBD1; abundance: .; CDR3aa: CASSRRDSPYEQYF; CDR3nt: TGTGCCAGCAGCCGACGGGACAGTCCCTACGAGCAGTACTTC
j_gene: TRBJ1-5; v_gene: TRBV5-1; d_gene: .; abundance: .; CDR3aa: CASSLGGRNQPQHF; CDR3nt: TGCGCCAGCAGCTTGGGCGGACGGAATCAGCCCCAGCATTTT
j_gene: TRBJ2-7; v_gene: TRBV7-9; d_gene: TRBD2; abundance: .; CDR3aa: CASSTQGLAGVREQYF; CDR3nt: TGTGCCAGCAGCACGCAGGGACTAGCGGGAGTACGCGAGCAGTACTTC
j_gene: TRBJ2-3; v_gene: TRBV7-2; d_gene: .; abundance: .; CDR3aa: CASSPGVYNTDTQYF; CDR3nt: TGTGCCAGCAGCCCGGGCGTTTACAACACAGATACGCAGTATTTT
j_gene: TRBJ1-3; v_gene: TRBV28; d_gene: .; abundance: .; CDR3aa: CASSLWGGLSGNTIYF; CDR3nt: TGTGCCAGCAGTCTGTGGGGTGGCCTCTCTGGAAACACCATATATTTT
j_gene: TRBJ2-1; v_gene: TRBV4-3; d_gene: .; abundance: .; CDR3aa: CASSQYRVSYNEQFF; CDR3nt: TGCGCCAGCAGCCAGTACAGGGTCTCCTACAATGAGCAGTTCTTC
j_gene: TRBJ1-2; v_gene: TRBV6-6; d_gene: .; abundance: .; CDR3aa: CASSYSENANYGYTF; CDR3nt: TGTGCCAGCAGTTACTCAGAAAACGCTAACTATGGCTACACCTTC
j_gene: TRBJ2-1; v_gene: TRBV7-9; d_gene: TRBD2; abundance: .; CDR3aa: CASSPVLAGAHNEQFF; CDR3nt: TGTGCCAGCAGCCCCGTCCTAGCGGGAGCTCACAATGAGCAGTTCTTC
j_gene: TRBJ2-7; v_gene: TRBV5-4; d_gene: .; abundance: .; CDR3aa: CASSSGTLYEQYF; CDR3nt: TGTGCCAGCAGCTCCGGGACACTCTACGAGCAGTACTTC
j_gene: TRBJ2-7; v_gene: TRBV27; d_gene: TRBD2; abundance: .; CDR3aa: CASGASGTYEQYF; CDR3nt: TGTGCCAGCGGGGCTAGCGGAACCTACGAGCAGTACTTC
j_gene: TRBJ2-1; v_gene: TRBV6-5; d_gene: .; abundance: .; CDR3aa: CASSPQGYNEQFF; CDR3nt: TGTGCCAGCAGTCCCCAGGGTTACAATGAGCAGTTCTTC
j_gene: TRBJ2-7; v_gene: TRBV5-1; d_gene: .; abundance: .; CDR3aa: CASSYGDSSYEQYF; CDR3nt: TGCGCCAGCAGCTACGGTGACAGCTCCTACGAGCAGTACTTC
j_gene: TRBJ2-1; v_gene: TRBV28; d_gene: .; abundance: .; CDR3aa: CASSLRVRGNEQFF; CDR3nt: TGTGCCAGCAGTTTAAGGGTCCGGGGCAATGAGCAGTTCTTC
j_gene: TRBJ2-6; v_gene: TRBV4-3; d_gene: .; abundance: .; CDR3aa: CASSQEWLGGVDGANVLTF; CDR3nt: TGCGCCAGCAGCCAAGAATGGCTAGGGGGAGTGGATGGGGCCAACGTCCTGACTTTC
j_gene: TRBJ2-7; v_gene: TRBV14; d_gene: TRBD2; abundance: .; CDR3aa: CASSLGTSGSMQYF; CDR3nt: TGTGCCAGCAGCCTCGGGACTAGCGGGAGCATGCAGTACTTC
j_gene: TRBJ1-2; v_gene: TRBV15; d_gene: TRBD1; abundance: .; CDR3aa: CATSSDRGAYGYTF; CDR3nt: TGTGCCACCAGTTCGGACAGGGGCGCCTATGGCTACACCTTC
j_gene: TRBJ1-1; v_gene: TRBV10-3; d_gene: .; abundance: .; CDR3aa: CAIKGYTEAFF; CDR3nt: TGTGCCATCAAAGGGTACACTGAAGCTTTCTTT
j_gene: TRBJ1-2; v_gene: TRBV28; d_gene: TRBD1; abundance: .; CDR3aa: CASSPLGQAVGYTF; CDR3nt: TGTGCCAGCAGTCCACTGGGACAGGCAGTCGGCTACACCTTC
j_gene: TRBJ2-2; v_gene: TRBV9; d_gene: .; abundance: .; CDR3aa: CASSVSGGTGELFF; CDR3nt: TGTGCCAGCAGCGTTTCCGGGGGTACCGGGGAGCTGTTTTTT
j_gene: TRBJ2-1; v_gene: TRBV28; d_gene: TRBD2; abundance: .; CDR3aa: CASSLPSGSYNEQFF; CDR3nt: TGTGCCAGCAGTTTACCTAGCGGGAGCTACAATGAGCAGTTCTTC
j_gene: TRBJ1-5; v_gene: TRBV10-3; d_gene: .; abundance: .; CDR3aa: CAISESEQRHSNQPQHF; CDR3nt: TGTGCCATCAGTGAGTCGGAACAGCGCCATAGCAATCAGCCCCAGCATTTT
j_gene: TRBJ2-7; v_gene: TRBV20-1; d_gene: .; abundance: .; CDR3aa: CSASKYEQYF; CDR3nt: TGCAGTGCTAGTAAGTACGAGCAGTACTTC